The T cell receptor (beta chain) described here comes from a study of T cell responses to AZD1222 COVID-19 vaccine. In the study overall: Pooled together were second doses at about 4 or about 12 weeks. Overall study findings and caveats: There were mostly white British donors and more females than males, and clonal diversity was possibly underestimated. The study sampled repertoires only after the peak T cell response.

Concerning this clone: Antigen specificity is unknown.

Here immunoSEQ multiplex PCR was the method, and the copy in TCRdb shows in-frame clones only, minus some. The table shows fewer than 90,000 clones, with about 88% occurring only once. The CDR3 covers 16 residues. V was clipped by 5 bases and J by 8 bases, with 24 bases between them. The germline V gene has CDR1 MDHEN and CDR2 SYDVKM. The sequencing here drew on peripheral blood, taken on day 0 of AZD1222 vaccination. The clonotype was recovered from an adult in good health. The V and J genes are TRBV28 and TRBJ1-2; D may be TRBD1 (5 bases). The CDR3 coding sequence is TGTGCCAGCAGTCTTCAGCCGGACTCAGGGTTAGGAGGCTACACCTTC. Residues: CASSLQPDSGLGGYTF.